This paragraph covers one TCR beta chain sequence. Its cognate antigen is unknown. The data were produced by immunoSEQ multiplex PCR, yet TCRdb's version contains in-frame clones alone and is incomplete. Among tens of thousands of clones listed, around 66% were seen once. There was relapse after autologous stem cell transplantation in every patient, and there was variation in brentuximab vedotin exposure. The germline V and J ends were trimmed by 2 bases and 7 bases, with 9 bases remaining between them. Germline CDR1 and CDR2: MNHEY and SVGAGI. This CDR3 region has 13 residues. The sample originates from a study of PD-1 blockade in classical Hodgkin lymphoma. Study-wide points: The drivers behind the repertoire differences, possibly disease activity or prior therapy, remain undefined.

This chain connects TRBV6-5 to TRBJ1-5; possibly TRBD1 for D (5 bases). Sequencing was performed on peripheral blood mononuclear cells (PBMCs), taken at baseline. The receptor was derived from a human donor with classical Hodgkin lymphoma. CDR3 amino acids: CASSYTGGQPQHF. CDR3 sequence (DNA): TGTGCCAGCAGTTACACAGGCGGCCAGCCCCAGCATTTT.